This TCR beta chain originates from a study of shared clonotypes between healthy human individuals. For sorted subsets, roughly 200 ng DNA per replicate equaled 30,000 or so T cell genomes. Using immunoSEQ multiplex PCR, the repertoire was profiled, and TCRdb retains in-frame clones only, with some absent. Of 2 million to 2.5 million clones listed, more than 90% are singletons. A word on this clone: The antigen is not known.

Whole-study findings and limits: Compared with clonotypes that all four donors shared, non-shared clonotypes had lower generation probabilities. Compared with memory subsets, naive subsets generally had larger estimated richness.

Into CD45RA+ naive and CD45RA-negative memory subsets, the CD4+ cells were split. The length of the CDR3 is 15 residues. Germline V gives CDR1 SGHAT, CDR2 FQNNGV. Trimming cost V 0 bases and J 7 bases; bases outside gene matches: 6. What was sequenced was naive CD4+ T cells sorted from blood. Subset in this sample: CD45RA+ positively selected. The J gene is TRBJ2-1, the V gene TRBV11-2; 7 nucleotides align to TRBD2. The clonotype was recovered from a young man in good health. The CDR3 region is CASSLDGGSPNEQFF. The CDR3 nucleotides are TGTGCCAGCAGCTTAGATGGCGGGAGTCCGAATGAGCAGTTCTTC.